A selection of T cell receptor beta chains follows, all from one sample in a study of blood T cells in healthy people across ages. TCRdb called the 5' RACE reads again in MiXCR, with one record for every CDR3 protein. The sample contains roughly 700,000 distinct CDR3 sequences, about a third of which appear only once. The specimen sequenced was blood. The receptors come from a woman of 80 years or more in good health. Both conserved end residues are part of each CDR3. Fields, in order: CDR3 protein, CDR3 DNA, J gene, clone size, D gene, V gene. D genes are given only for firm matches. Rows may omit the clone size; those that give it use once, few, many or a size class.

CDR3 protein: CASRKGGGGSGANVLTF
CDR3 DNA: TGTGCCAGCAGAAAAGGGGGCGGGGGCTCTGGGGCCAACGTCCTGACTTTC
J gene: TRBJ2-6
clone size: many
D gene: .
V gene: TRBV6-6

CDR3 protein: CASSLTGLYEQYF
CDR3 DNA: TGTGCCAGCAGTTTGACAGGCCTCTACGAGCAGTACTTC
J gene: TRBJ2-7
clone size: many
D gene: .
V gene: TRBV28

CDR3 protein: CASATGSTDTQYF
CDR3 DNA: TGCGCCAGCGCGACGGGGAGCACAGATACGCAGTATTTT
J gene: TRBJ2-3
clone size: many
D gene: .
V gene: TRBV5-1

CDR3 protein: CASSTWTGSPYGYTF
CDR3 DNA: TGTGCCAGCAGCACCTGGACAGGGAGCCCCTATGGCTACACCTTC
J gene: TRBJ1-2
clone size: many
D gene: TRBD1
V gene: TRBV7-2

CDR3 protein: CASSPRQGLGRSNQPQHF
CDR3 DNA: TGTGCCAGCAGTCCCCGACAGGGTTTGGGGCGTAGCAATCAGCCCCAGCATTTT
J gene: TRBJ1-5
clone size: many
D gene: TRBD1
V gene: TRBV27

CDR3 protein: CASSQGTTSGGAYEQFF
CDR3 DNA: TGCGCCAGCAGCCAAGGAACGACTAGCGGGGGGGCCTATGAGCAGTTCTTC
J gene: TRBJ2-1
clone size: many
D gene: TRBD2
V gene: TRBV4-3

CDR3 protein: CASSIAAGDYEQYF
CDR3 DNA: TGTGCCAGTAGTATAGCTGCAGGGGACTACGAGCAGTACTTC
J gene: TRBJ2-7
clone size: .
D gene: .
V gene: TRBV19

CDR3 protein: CASSDGRGREKLFF
CDR3 DNA: TGTGCCAGCAGTGATGGACGAGGTCGGGAAAAACTGTTTTTT
J gene: TRBJ1-4
clone size: .
D gene: .
V gene: TRBV6-2/TRBV6-3

CDR3 protein: CASGTESTDTQYF
CDR3 DNA: TGTGCCAGCGGGACTGAGAGCACAGATACGCAGTATTTT
J gene: TRBJ2-3
clone size: .
D gene: .
V gene: TRBV11-2

CDR3 protein: CASSLDRGRGYTF
CDR3 DNA: TGTGCCAGCAGTTTAGACAGGGGGCGCGGCTACACCTTC
J gene: TRBJ1-2
clone size: many
D gene: TRBD1
V gene: TRBV27

CDR3 protein: CASTKGYEQYF
CDR3 DNA: TGTGCCAGCACCAAGGGATACGAGCAGTACTTC
J gene: TRBJ2-7
clone size: many
D gene: .
V gene: TRBV12-3/TRBV12-4

CDR3 protein: CSASTGGYGYTF
CDR3 DNA: TGCAGTGCTAGTACAGGGGGTTATGGCTACACCTTC
J gene: TRBJ1-2
clone size: .
D gene: TRBD1
V gene: TRBV20-1

CDR3 protein: CASSPNRAGSTDTQYF
CDR3 DNA: TGTGCCAGCAGTCCCAACCGAGCCGGGAGCACAGATACGCAGTATTTT
J gene: TRBJ2-3
clone size: many
D gene: .
V gene: TRBV6-5

CDR3 protein: CASSFAPGTDTQYF
CDR3 DNA: TGCGCCAGCAGCTTCGCCCCTGGCACAGATACGCAGTATTTT
J gene: TRBJ2-3
clone size: .
D gene: .
V gene: TRBV5-1

CDR3 protein: CASSQDWDGQFF
CDR3 DNA: TGCGCCAGCAGCCAAGACTGGGATGGGCAGTTCTTC
J gene: TRBJ2-1
clone size: .
D gene: .
V gene: TRBV4-1

CDR3 protein: CASSPGVGSNEQYF
CDR3 DNA: TGTGCCAGCAGCCCGGGGGTGGGTTCCAATGAGCAGTACTTC
J gene: TRBJ2-5
clone size: few
D gene: .
V gene: TRBV9

CDR3 protein: CASSPGHTNYGYTF
CDR3 DNA: TGTGCCAGCAGCCCCGGACATACTAACTATGGCTACACCTTC
J gene: TRBJ1-2
clone size: .
D gene: .
V gene: TRBV7-8

CDR3 protein: CASSQDRGTSNEQFF
CDR3 DNA: TGTGCCAGCAGCCAAGATAGGGGGACTAGCAATGAGCAGTTCTTC
J gene: TRBJ2-1
clone size: many
D gene: TRBD2
V gene: TRBV4-2

CDR3 protein: CASSPQGGRANEKLFF
CDR3 DNA: TGTGCCAGCAGTCCACAGGGGGGGAGGGCTAATGAAAAACTGTTTTTT
J gene: TRBJ1-4
clone size: few
D gene: TRBD1
V gene: TRBV12-3/TRBV12-4

CDR3 protein: CARSQSVTAGVEAQYF
CDR3 DNA: TGTGCCCGCAGCCAAAGTGTCACTGCCGGGGTGGAGGCCCAGTACTTC
J gene: TRBJ2-5
clone size: .
D gene: .
V gene: TRBV11-1

CDR3 protein: CASSSSTGTIEKLFF
CDR3 DNA: TGCGCCAGCAGCTCTTCGACAGGGACAATTGAAAAACTGTTTTTT
J gene: TRBJ1-4
clone size: .
D gene: TRBD1
V gene: TRBV5-1

CDR3 protein: CASSLVGRANYGYTF
CDR3 DNA: TGTGCCAGCAGCTTAGTCGGCAGGGCAAACTATGGCTACACCTTC
J gene: TRBJ1-2
clone size: .
D gene: .
V gene: TRBV7-9

CDR3 protein: CASSPRPGLRVETQYF
CDR3 DNA: TGTGCCAGCAGCCCACGCCCTGGGTTGAGGGTGGAGACCCAGTACTTC
J gene: TRBJ2-5
clone size: .
D gene: .
V gene: TRBV7-9

CDR3 protein: CASRSTEEPGYTF
CDR3 DNA: TGTGCCAGCAGATCAACGGAAGAGCCGGGCTACACCTTC
J gene: TRBJ1-2
clone size: .
D gene: .
V gene: TRBV12-3/TRBV12-4

CDR3 protein: CASSLLILTGPDTQYF
CDR3 DNA: TGTGCCAGCAGCTTGTTGATCCTTACTGGCCCAGATACGCAGTATTTT
J gene: TRBJ2-3
clone size: many
D gene: .
V gene: TRBV5-6

CDR3 protein: CASSDTDRFNNEQFF
CDR3 DNA: TGTGCCAGCAGCGATACGGACCGATTCAACAATGAGCAGTTCTTC
J gene: TRBJ2-1
clone size: few
D gene: .
V gene: TRBV7-8

CDR3 protein: CASSIWSSYEQYF
CDR3 DNA: TGTGCCAGTAGTATCTGGAGTTCCTACGAGCAGTACTTC
J gene: TRBJ2-7
clone size: .
D gene: .
V gene: TRBV19

CDR3 protein: CASLKGGRRAGELFF
CDR3 DNA: TGTGCCAGCTTGAAAGGGGGGAGGCGGGCCGGGGAGCTGTTTTTT
J gene: TRBJ2-2
clone size: once
D gene: .
V gene: TRBV6-1

CDR3 protein: CSARDRGRGGGETQYF
CDR3 DNA: TGCAGTGCTAGAGATCGTGGGCGGGGGGGCGGAGAGACCCAGTACTTC
J gene: TRBJ2-5
clone size: few
D gene: TRBD2
V gene: TRBV20-1

CDR3 protein: CASSLGEASEQYF
CDR3 DNA: TGTGCCAGCAGCTTAGGCGAGGCGAGCGAGCAGTACTTC
J gene: TRBJ2-7
clone size: .
D gene: .
V gene: TRBV7-2

CDR3 protein: CASSYRYRDSELQPQQF
CDR3 DNA: TGTGCCAGCAGTTACCGATACCGGGACAGCGAACTTCAGCCCCAGCAGTTT
J gene: TRBJ1-5
clone size: .
D gene: TRBD1
V gene: TRBV7-8

CDR3 protein: CASSFYGTEVNYGYTF
CDR3 DNA: TGTGCCAGCAGCTTTTACGGGACAGAAGTAAACTATGGCTACACCTTC
J gene: TRBJ1-2
clone size: .
D gene: TRBD1
V gene: TRBV5-8

CDR3 protein: CASTYTSSTDTQYF
CDR3 DNA: TGTGCCAGCACCTACACATCTAGCACAGATACGCAGTATTTT
J gene: TRBJ2-3
clone size: .
D gene: .
V gene: TRBV12-3/TRBV12-4

CDR3 protein: CVSRVGGRRGYTF
CDR3 DNA: TGTGTCAGCAGGGTAGGGGGACGCCGGGGCTACACCTTC
J gene: TRBJ1-2
clone size: .
D gene: .
V gene: TRBV6-1

CDR3 protein: CASSSLGGISYNSPLHF
CDR3 DNA: TGTGCCAGCAGTTCCCTAGGGGGGATTTCCTATAATTCACCCCTCCACTTT
J gene: TRBJ1-6
clone size: .
D gene: .
V gene: TRBV7-8

CDR3 protein: CATSDFLSANEQFF
CDR3 DNA: TGTGCCACCAGTGATTTTCTGAGTGCCAATGAGCAGTTCTTC
J gene: TRBJ2-1
clone size: once
D gene: .
V gene: TRBV24-1

CDR3 protein: CASSSGWSSGTGGTQYF
CDR3 DNA: TGTGCCAGCAGCTCTGGCTGGTCTAGCGGTACCGGAGGGACGCAGTATTTT
J gene: TRBJ2-3
clone size: .
D gene: TRBD2
V gene: TRBV5-6

CDR3 protein: CASGGQNTDTQYF
CDR3 DNA: TGTGCCAGCGGAGGACAGAACACAGATACGCAGTATTTT
J gene: TRBJ2-3
clone size: .
D gene: .
V gene: TRBV5-5

CDR3 protein: CASSRQGTNYGYTF
CDR3 DNA: TGTGCCAGCAGTCGACAGGGGACAAACTATGGCTACACCTTC
J gene: TRBJ1-2
clone size: many
D gene: TRBD1
V gene: TRBV7-2

CDR3 protein: CSASYGRMNTEAFF
CDR3 DNA: TGCAGTGCTAGTTATGGCAGAATGAACACTGAAGCTTTCTTT
J gene: TRBJ1-1
clone size: many
D gene: .
V gene: TRBV20-1

CDR3 protein: CSALSMAGQGNNEQFF
CDR3 DNA: TGCAGTGCTCTATCGATGGCGGGACAGGGGAACAATGAGCAGTTCTTC
J gene: TRBJ2-1
clone size: many
D gene: TRBD1
V gene: TRBV20-1

CDR3 protein: CASSGTVNYGYTF
CDR3 DNA: TGTGCCAGCAGTGGGACTGTTAACTATGGCTACACCTTC
J gene: TRBJ1-2
clone size: many
D gene: .
V gene: TRBV6-1

CDR3 protein: CASSQQLAGGNTGERFF
CDR3 DNA: TGCGCCAGCAGCCAACAACTAGCGGGGGGAAACACCGGGGAGCGGTTTTTT
J gene: TRBJ2-2
clone size: .
D gene: TRBD2
V gene: TRBV4-3

CDR3 protein: CASSSTVPRDTGELFF
CDR3 DNA: TGTGCCAGCAGTTCGACGGTCCCGAGGGACACCGGGGAGCTGTTTTTT
J gene: TRBJ2-2
clone size: few
D gene: .
V gene: TRBV6-6

CDR3 protein: CATSRPDTEAFF
CDR3 DNA: TGTGCCACCAGCAGACCCGACACTGAAGCTTTCTTT
J gene: TRBJ1-1
clone size: many
D gene: .
V gene: TRBV15

CDR3 protein: CAIMGLAGAGVTDTQYF
CDR3 DNA: TGTGCCATCATGGGACTAGCGGGAGCCGGAGTCACAGATACGCAGTATTTT
J gene: TRBJ2-3
clone size: .
D gene: TRBD2
V gene: TRBV10-3

CDR3 protein: CSARDPKNTDTQYF
CDR3 DNA: TGCAGTGCCAGAGACCCTAAAAACACAGATACGCAGTATTTT
J gene: TRBJ2-3
clone size: many
D gene: .
V gene: TRBV20-1

CDR3 protein: CASSPKQGLLSTDTQYF
CDR3 DNA: TGTGCCAGCAGCCCCAAACAGGGACTTTTGAGCACAGATACGCAGTATTTT
J gene: TRBJ2-3
clone size: .
D gene: .
V gene: TRBV7-2

CDR3 protein: CAGSTSGSYEQYF
CDR3 DNA: TGTGCCGGATCAACTAGCGGTTCCTACGAGCAGTACTTC
J gene: TRBJ2-7
clone size: .
D gene: TRBD2
V gene: TRBV30

CDR3 protein: CASSFKGPNTEAFF
CDR3 DNA: TGTGCCAGCAGCTTTAAGGGCCCCAACACTGAAGCTTTCTTT
J gene: TRBJ1-1
clone size: .
D gene: .
V gene: TRBV5-6

CDR3 protein: CASSPTGTGAQHF
CDR3 DNA: TGCGCCAGCAGCCCTACCGGGACGGGGGCCCAGCATTTT
J gene: TRBJ1-5
clone size: many
D gene: .
V gene: TRBV4-3

CDR3 protein: CATSDLQHSYGYTF
CDR3 DNA: TGTGCCACCAGTGATTTACAGCATTCGTATGGCTACACCTTC
J gene: TRBJ1-2
clone size: few
D gene: .
V gene: TRBV24-1

CDR3 protein: CSARLQGAGYGYTF
CDR3 DNA: TGCAGTGCTAGGCTTCAGGGGGCAGGCTATGGCTACACCTTC
J gene: TRBJ1-2
clone size: many
D gene: TRBD1
V gene: TRBV20-1

CDR3 protein: CATSDSAPSSYNEQFF
CDR3 DNA: TGTGCCACCAGTGATTCGGCTCCCAGCTCCTACAATGAGCAGTTCTTC
J gene: TRBJ2-1
clone size: .
D gene: .
V gene: TRBV24-1